This T cell receptor beta chain stems from a study of cytomegalovirus exposure and HLA in healthy donors. Whereas donors were nominally healthy upon sampling, unrecorded immune exposures were probable. PCR was performed using 60 Vbeta and 13 Jbeta primers. Profiled with immunoSEQ multiplex PCR; TCRdb holds only in-frame clones, not every one. This sample carries around 150,000 clones, 75% to 85% of them seen once, and the ten largest clones take roughly 2%. Study outcomes and limitations: Several of the most significant clusters appeared, in a later analysis, to be linked to common viral pathogens. TRBV6-2, TRBV6-3 and some other V segments were excluded as indistinguishable.

V lost 1 base and J 10 bases, leaving 11 bases between the germline ends. In germline, CDR1 is GTSNPN, CDR2 SVGIG (reference sequence). This CDR3 has 12 amino acids. A note on this clone: The antigen is unknown.

This clonotype was obtained from a woman aged 18 to 35 in good health and CMV-seronegative. The chain has TRBV30 and TRBJ2-1; no definite D call. The material sequenced was PBMCs. The CDR3 is CAWSGDKNEQFF. The CDR3 coding sequence is TGTGCCTGGAGTGGTGACAAAAACGAGCAGTTCTTC.